The 15 T cell receptor beta chains below were found in one sample sequenced in a study of regulatory T cells in long-lasting Graves disease. The authors built TCR beta libraries using iRepertoire HTBI primers and Arm-PCR of CDR3 regions. TCRdb recomputed calls from the multiplex PCR reads with MiXCR, one row per CDR3 protein. The data show about 310,000 distinct CDR3 sequences, about a sixth seen once. Time point of the sample: newly diagnosed GD, antithyroid drugs for less than 3 months. The TCR library used RNA extracted from PBMCs. The source was peripheral blood mononuclear cells (PBMCs), collected at new diagnosis, from a patient treated with antithyroid drugs. All receptors come from a female donor with Graves disease.

The V gene is TRBV28, the J gene TRBJ2-7; D tentatively reads TRBD1 or TRBD2 (5 bases each). Germline V gene data show CDR1 as MDHEN and CDR2 as SYDVKM. V dropped 6 bases and J dropped 3 bases, with 24 bases sitting between them. The CDR3 runs to 17 residues. The CDR3 sequence: CASRRIFGARGSYEQYF. CDR3 sequence (DNA): TGTGCCAGCAGGAGGATTTTCGGGGCGCGAGGAAGCTACGAGCAGTACTTC.

In regard to this clonotype: One base away lies a much larger clone, so this may be a sequencing read error. The chain is built from TRBV6-2 or TRBV6-3 and TRBJ2-7; D remains unclear. The ends were cut back, 2 bases at V and 9 bases at J, with 14 bases in the middle. This CDR3 spans 13 amino acids. Germline CDR1 is MNHEY and CDR2 is SVGEGT. The CDR3 loop is CASSYPGSTTQYF. CDR3 DNA: TGTGCCAGCAGTTACCCGGGCTCTACCACGCAGTACTTC.

At least ten counts were recorded for this clonotype. The chain links TRBV2 to TRBJ2-7; 7 positions agree with TRBD1. The CDR3 is made up of 16 amino acids. Germline CDR1 SNHLY, CDR2 FYNNEI. Trimming at V came to 3 bases and at J to 3 bases, leaving 11 bases not matched to a gene. As DNA, the CDR3 is TGTGCCAGCAGTGATCCCCCGGGACAGATGGTCTACGAGCAGTACTTC. It encodes CASSDPPGQMVYEQYF.

This clonotype was detected a few times. V is TRBV3-1 and J is TRBJ2-7, with 15 nucleotides matching TRBD2. The length of the CDR3 is 18 residues. Looked up from germline, CDR1 is LGHDT and CDR2 is YNNKEL (reference sequence). J lost 2 bases, V lost 3 bases, and 8 bases had no gene match. The CDR3 DNA sequence: TGTGCCAGCAGCCAGGGACTAGCGGGAGGTCTCAAGCCCTACGAGCAGTACTTC. Translation: CASSQGLAGGLKPYEQYF.

This clonotype came up a few times. The chain couples TRBV3-1 to TRBJ2-4; D perhaps matches TRBD2 (5 bases). CDR3 length: 12 amino acids. The germline CDR1 and CDR2 sequences are LGHDT and YNNKEL (reference sequence). The germline V and J ends were trimmed by 1 base and 10 bases, with 8 bases remaining between them. The CDR3 DNA sequence: TGTGCCAGCAGCCAAGGCCGCGGGATTCAGTACTTC. Protein product: CASSQGRGIQYF.

As to this clonotype: A much larger clone differs from this one at a single base, so this may be a read error. The chain recombines TRBV30 with TRBJ2-7; 7 bases agree with TRBD2. V trimming: 3 bases; J trimming: 6 bases; junction bases outside the gene matches: 2. CDR1 is GTSNPN, CDR2 SVGIG, per germline (reference sequence). The CDR3 runs 11 residues. The CDR3 region is CAWRGGTEQYF. The CDR3 coding sequence is TGTGCCTGGAGGGGGGGGACCGAGCAGTACTTC.

This clonotype was picked up many times. This rearrangement joins TRBV3-1 to TRBJ1-6, with D unclear. In germline, CDR1 is LGHDT, CDR2 YNNKEL (reference sequence). This CDR3 is built from 13 residues. V was clipped by 3 bases and J by 0 bases, with 0 bases between them. DNA for the CDR3: TGTGCCAGCAGCCACTCCTATAATTCACCCCTCCACTTT. This sequence encodes CASSHSYNSPLHF.

This clonotype was counted many times. The chain has TRBV29-1 and TRBJ1-2; D remains unclear. There are 11 residues in the CDR3. The V and J ends lost 4 bases and 3 bases respectively, with 6 bases between them. The germline V gene has CDR1 SQVTM and CDR2 ANQGSEA. For the CDR3, the DNA is TGCAGCGTTGGGGCAGACTATGGCTACACCTTC. Amino acid sequence: CSVGADYGYTF.

This clonotype was found many times. The chain uses TRBV5-4 and TRBJ2-7; a possible D gene is TRBD2 (6 bases). Trimming took 3 bases from V and 0 from J, leaving 10 bases between them. The germline CDR1 and CDR2 sequences are SGHNT and YYREEE (reference sequence). CDR3 length equals 14 residues. The CDR3 region is CASSYGLFSYEQYF. In nucleotides, the CDR3 is TGTGCCAGCAGCTACGGACTATTCTCCTACGAGCAGTACTTC.

This clonotype has more than one count but fewer than ten. A read error may be the cause here, since a much bigger clone is one base away. Here the CDR3 omits its conserved ending phenylalanine or tryptophan, so a read error is the likely source. CDR3 amino acids: CASSLAGGAPSGELFL. For the CDR3, the DNA is TGTGCCAGCAGCTTAGCGGGGGGCGCTCCAAGCGGGGAGCTGTTTCTT. The chain is built from TRBV7-6 and TRBJ2-2; D possibly matches TRBD1 or TRBD2 (6 bases each). The V end was cut by 0 bases, the J end by 7 bases, with 15 bases between. From germline, CDR1 is SGHVS and CDR2 FNYEAQ. The CDR3 contains 16 residues.

There are many counts of this clonotype. The chain uses TRBV30 and TRBJ1-1, with D perhaps TRBD1 (6 bases). V lost 2 bases, J lost 5 bases, and 9 bases lay in between. The germline gives CDR1 GTSNPN, CDR2 SVGIG (reference sequence). The CDR3 contains 12 residues. The CDR3 reads CAWSRGGTEAFF. CDR3 coding DNA: TGTGCCTGGAGTAGGGGGGGGACTGAAGCTTTCTTT.

Concerning this clonotype itself: A read error may produce the germline difference seen at one junction end. The chain is built from TRBV3-1 and TRBJ2-5; TRBD2 agrees at 7 bases. The CDR3 spans 14 residues. From germline, CDR1 is LGHDT and CDR2 YNNKEL (reference sequence). CDR3 coding DNA: TGTGCCACCTCCACCCCGGGAGGCCAAGAGGCCCAGTACTTC. Its protein product is CATSTPGGQEAQYF.

This chain joins TRBV19 and TRBJ2-1; D remains ambiguous. Germline V gene data show CDR1 as LNHDA and CDR2 as SQIVND (reference sequence). The germline V and J ends were trimmed by 8 bases and 8 bases, with 10 bases remaining between them. The CDR3 consists of 11 residues. CDR3 DNA: TGTGCCAGTCGGCTACTCGATGAGCAGTTCTTC. Translating it yields CASRLLDEQFF.

There are many counts of this clonotype. The chain links TRBV28 to TRBJ2-1; D gene ambiguous. V was cut by 4 bases and J by 2 bases, with 6 bases left in between. CDR3 length equals 13 residues. Germline V gene lookup returns CDR1 MDHEN and CDR2 SYDVKM. CDR3 DNA sequence: TGTGCCAGCAGTTCCCGGCCCTACAATGAGCAGTTCTTC. This codes for CASSSRPYNEQFF. Supplemented by reference TRBV28 and TRBJ2-1, the full variable domain reads DVKVTQSSRYLVKRTGEKVFLECVQDMDHENMFWYRQDPGLGLRLIYFSYDVKMKEKGDIPEGYSVSREKKERFSLILESASTNQTSMYLCASSSRPYNEQFFGPGTRLTVL.

Ten or more counts support this clonotype. The chain uses TRBV12-5 and TRBJ2-1; the D gene is possibly TRBD2 (6 bases). The CDR3 is made up of 14 amino acids. The ends were cut back, 5 bases at V and 8 bases at J, with 16 bases in the middle. The V gene's germline CDR1 is LGHNT and CDR2 FRNRAP. CDR3 protein: CASGQEGQWDEQFF. CDR3 sequence (DNA): TGTGCTAGTGGTCAGGAGGGCCAATGGGATGAGCAGTTCTTC. The full variable domain, with the rest looked up from reference TRBV12-5 and TRBJ2-1, is DARVTQTPRHKVTEMGQEVTMRCQPILGHNTVFWYRQTMMQGLELLAYFRNRAPLDDSGMPKDRFSAEMPDATLATLKIQPSEPRDSAVYFCASGQEGQWDEQFFGPGTRLTVL.